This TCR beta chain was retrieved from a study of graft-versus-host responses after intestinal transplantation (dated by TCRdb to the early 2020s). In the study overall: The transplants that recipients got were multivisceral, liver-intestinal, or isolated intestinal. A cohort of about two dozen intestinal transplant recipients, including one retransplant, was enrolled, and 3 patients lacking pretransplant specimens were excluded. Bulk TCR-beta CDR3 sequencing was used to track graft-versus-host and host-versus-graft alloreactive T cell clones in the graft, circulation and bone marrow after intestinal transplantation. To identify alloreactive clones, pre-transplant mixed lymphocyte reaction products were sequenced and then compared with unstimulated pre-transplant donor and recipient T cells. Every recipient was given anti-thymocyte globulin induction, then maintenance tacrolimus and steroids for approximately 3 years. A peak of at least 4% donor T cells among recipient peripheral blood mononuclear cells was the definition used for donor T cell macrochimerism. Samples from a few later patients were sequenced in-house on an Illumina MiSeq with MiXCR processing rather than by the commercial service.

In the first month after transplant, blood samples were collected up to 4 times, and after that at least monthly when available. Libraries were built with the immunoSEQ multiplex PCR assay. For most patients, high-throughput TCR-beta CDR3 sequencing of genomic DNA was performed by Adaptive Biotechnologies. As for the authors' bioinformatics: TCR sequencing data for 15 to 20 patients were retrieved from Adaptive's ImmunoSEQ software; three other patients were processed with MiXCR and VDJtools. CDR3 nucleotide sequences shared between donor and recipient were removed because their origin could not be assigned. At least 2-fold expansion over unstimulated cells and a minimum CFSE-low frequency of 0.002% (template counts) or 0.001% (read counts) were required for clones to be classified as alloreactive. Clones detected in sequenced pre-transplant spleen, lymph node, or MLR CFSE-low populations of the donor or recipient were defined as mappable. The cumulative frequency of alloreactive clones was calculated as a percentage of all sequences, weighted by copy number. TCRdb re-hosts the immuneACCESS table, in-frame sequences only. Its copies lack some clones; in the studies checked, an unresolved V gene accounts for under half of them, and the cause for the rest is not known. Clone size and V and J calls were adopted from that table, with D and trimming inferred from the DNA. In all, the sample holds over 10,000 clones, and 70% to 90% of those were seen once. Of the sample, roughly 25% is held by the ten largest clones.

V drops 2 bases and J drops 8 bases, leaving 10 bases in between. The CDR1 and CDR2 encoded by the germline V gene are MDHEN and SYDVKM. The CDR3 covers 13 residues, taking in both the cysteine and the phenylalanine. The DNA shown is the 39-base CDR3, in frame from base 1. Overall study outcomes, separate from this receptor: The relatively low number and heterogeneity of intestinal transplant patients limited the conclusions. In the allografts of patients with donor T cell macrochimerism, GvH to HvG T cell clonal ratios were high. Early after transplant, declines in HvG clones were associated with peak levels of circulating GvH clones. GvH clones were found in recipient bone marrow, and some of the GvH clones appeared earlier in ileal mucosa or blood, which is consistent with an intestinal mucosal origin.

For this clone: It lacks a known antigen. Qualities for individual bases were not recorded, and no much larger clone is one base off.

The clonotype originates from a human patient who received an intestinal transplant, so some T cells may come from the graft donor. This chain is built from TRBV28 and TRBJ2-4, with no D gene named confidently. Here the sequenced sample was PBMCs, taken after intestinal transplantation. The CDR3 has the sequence CASSLIARDIQYF. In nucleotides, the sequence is TGTGCCAGCAGTTTAATAGCAAGGGACATTCAGTACTTC.